The present T cell receptor (beta chain) was sequenced within a study of blood T cells in healthy people across ages. For the second PCR, which ran for about 7 to 11 cycles, a sample-barcoded 5' primer and a J-beta primer mix were used. In TCRdb, the 5' RACE reads were re-called with MiXCR into one record per CDR3 protein. The sample consists of 700,000 to 900,000 distinct CDR3 sequences, approximately 53% of them appearing once. Overall study results and limits: A roughly linear fall in TCR beta diversity per million T cells was seen with increasing age. Both naive CD4+ cell counts and diversity were greater in long-lived donors than in aged donors.

Concerning this clonotype itself: Its antigen is unidentified.

Looked up from germline, CDR1 is DFQATT and CDR2 is SNEGSKA (reference sequence). Trimming cost V 6 bases and J 2 bases, with 17 bases left between them. The CDR3 length is 14 residues. This chain links TRBV20-1 with TRBJ2-7, with D tentatively TRBD1 (5 bases). The sequence was obtained from a man aged 80 or over in good health. Material: blood. CDR3 amino acids: CSALDPAGTYEQYF. DNA for the CDR3: TGCAGTGCCTTGGACCCCGCAGGGACCTACGAGCAGTACTTC.